Each of the 26 T cell receptor delta chains below was sequenced from the same sample in a study of gammadelta T cells in human blood. TCRdb processed the RT-PCR reads again with the CATT caller. Among roughly 980 delta-chain clones listed, 22% were seen once. Sequenced material: Vgamma9Vdelta2 gamma-delta T cells from fetal blood. Source of these receptors: a human fetus.

A note on this clone: Only one base separates this from a far larger clonotype, so it likely reflects a read error. The gene calls are TRDV2 and TRDJ3; 11 bases are a match to TRDD3. TCRdb does not report a J gene; here it was assigned by matching the DNA to germline references. The CDR3 loop spans 19 amino acids. Germline V gene lookup returns CDR1 GEAIGNYY and CDR2 EKD. Trimming cost V 1 base and J 1 base; bases outside gene matches: 5. Here the CDR3 DNA reads TGTGCCTGTGACACTGGATGGGGGATACGGTCCTGGGACACCCGACAGATGTTTTTC. Its translation is CACDTGWGIRSWDTRQMFF.

Remarks on this clone: One base separates it from a far larger clone, so it is likely a read error. The chain is built from TRDV2 and TRDJ3, with TRDD3 matching 8 bases. The J gene, left out of TCRdb, was set here by checking the DNA against germline. The CDR3 runs 19 residues. The V gene's germline CDR1 is GEAIGNYY and CDR2 EKD. CDR3 nucleotides: TGTGCCGGTGACACCGTAAGGGGGATAAGCTCCTGGGACACCCGACAGATGTTTTTC. As protein: CAGDTVRGISSWDTRQMFF.

This clone was observed a few times. A much more abundant neighbour one base away suggests this may be a read error. This specimen includes other DNA sequences encoding the same CDR3. The genes are TRDV2 and TRDJ3; 7 bases agree with TRDD3. This CDR3 has 21 residues. Trimming removed 3 bases from V and 0 bases from J; junction bases left unmatched: 16. Germline V lookup: CDR1 GEAIGNYY, CDR2 EKD. The CDR3 DNA sequence: TGTGCCTGTGACCCCACCTCCGGTGGATACGCGAGCTCCTGGGACACCCGACAGATGTTTTTC. Translation gives CACDPTSGGYASSWDTRQMFF.

V and J are TRDV2 and TRDJ3; tentatively, D is TRDD3 (6 bases). The J gene, absent from TCRdb, was called here by matching the DNA to germline. The CDR3 consists of 18 residues. CDR1 is GEAIGNYY and CDR2 is EKD in the germline V gene. V was clipped by 3 bases and J by 0 bases, with 14 bases between them. Here the CDR3 reads CACDLVLGSSWDTRQMFF. In nucleotides, the CDR3 is TGTGCCTGTGACCTCGTACTGGGAAGCTCCTGGGACACCCGACAGATGTTTTTC.

This clone has just a few counts. It differs at one base from a far larger clone, so likely a read error. The V gene is TRAV38-2/DV8, the J gene TRDJ3, with 11 bases matching TRDD3. The CDR3 extends over 19 amino acids. Germline V lookup: CDR1 TSESDYY, CDR2 QEAYKQQN. In nucleotides, the CDR3 is TGTGCTTATAGGAGCTACTGGGGGATAAGCTCCTGGGACCCCCGACAGATGTTTTTC. Its translation is CAYRSYWGISSWDPRQMFF.

Comment on this clone: One end of the junction fails to match germline, which may point to a read error. The J gene is TRDJ3, the V gene TRDV2, with 12 bases identical to TRDD3. Germline matching of the DNA provided the J gene here, since TCRdb leaves it blank. Germline V gene sequence: CDR1 GEAIGNYY, CDR2 EKD. This CDR3 is 17 amino acids long. CDR3 protein: CACGILGDTWDTRKMFF. The CDR3 nucleotides are TGTGCCTGTGGCATACTGGGGGATACCTGGGACACCCGAAAGATGTTTTTC.

This clone is large. The chain joins TRDV2 to TRDJ3; TRDD3 aligns across 9 bases. The CDR3 is 17 residues long. With V trimmed by 2 bases and J by 0 bases, 1 base remained unmatched. CDR1 is GEAIGNYY, CDR2 EKD, per germline. The DNA of the CDR3 is TGTGCCTGTGACATACTGGGGGACTCCTGGGACACCCGACAGATGTTTTTC. Protein: CACDILGDSWDTRQMFF.

By frequency in the sample, this clone is medium-sized. The rearrangement uses TRDV2 and TRDJ3; 9 bases fit TRDD3. Germline-derived CDR1 and CDR2 are GEAIGNYY and EKD. With 3 bases clipped from V and 1 base from J, the junction kept 12 bases outside the gene matches. The CDR3 runs 20 residues. The DNA of the CDR3 is TGTGCCTGTGACCCCCTGGGGGATGGTCGGAAATCCTGGGACACCCGACAGATGTTTTTC. This sequence encodes CACDPLGDGRKSWDTRQMFF.

This clone is medium-sized within its sample. A much larger clone is a single base away; this may be a read error. The sample has other DNA sequences that encode this CDR3 too. The V gene is TRDV2, the J gene TRDJ1; D perhaps matches TRDD3 (5 bases). The CDR3 is 13 amino acids. Germline values: CDR1 GEAIGNYY, CDR2 EKD. Trimming left V 0 bases short and J 1 base short, with 5 bases between. As DNA, the CDR3 is TGTGCCTGTGACACCTGGGGCACCGATAAACTCATCTTT. Encoded protein: CACDTWGTDKLIF.

Judged by abundance, this clone is medium-sized. The V call is TRDV2, the J call TRDJ3; 13 positions agree with TRDD3. Losses at the gene ends were 1 base for V and 0 bases for J; bases not matched to a gene: 8. The CDR3 is 21 amino acids. Per germline, CDR1 GEAIGNYY and CDR2 EKD. In nucleotides, the CDR3 is TGTGCCTGTGACACGGTCCGTACTGGGGGATACGGCTCCTGGGACACCCGACAGATGTTTTTC. It translates to CACDTVRTGGYGSWDTRQMFF.

The chain carries TRDV2 and TRDJ3; 12 nucleotides match TRDD3. Germline V gene sequence: CDR1 GEAIGNYY, CDR2 EKD. V was pared by 0 bases and J by 0 bases, with 11 bases of the junction left unmatched. There are 22 residues in the CDR3. CDR3 DNA sequence: TGTGCCTGTGACACCGGGTTCTGGGGGATACGACGAAGCTCCTGGGACACCCGACAGATGTTTTTC. This encodes CACDTGFWGIRRSSWDTRQMFF.

There are a few counts of this clone. This is likely an artifact of a read error, given a far larger clone one base away. The V and J genes are TRDV2 and TRDJ2; 8 nucleotides match TRDD3. Germline CDR1 GEAIGNYY, CDR2 EKD. V shed 2 bases and J 1 base; nucleotides not matched to a gene: 2. This CDR3 has 15 amino acids. As DNA, the CDR3 is TGTGCCTGTGACATACTGGGGGGTTTGACAGCACAACTCTTCTTT. Translated: CACDILGGLTAQLFF.

This clone qualifies as hyperexpanded. The genes are TRAV38-2/DV8 and TRDJ3; TRDD3 agrees at 11 bases. The junction had 3 bases not matched to a gene; V was cut back by 1 base and J by 0 bases. The germline gives CDR1 TSESDYY, CDR2 QEAYKQQN. The CDR3 contains 19 residues. CDR3 protein: CAYRSYWGISSWDTRQMFF. The CDR3 nucleotides are TGTGCTTATAGGAGCTACTGGGGGATAAGCTCCTGGGACACCCGACAGATGTTTTTC.

In its sample, this clone is large. Other DNA sequences from this sample encode an identical CDR3 as well. The chain recombines TRDV2 with TRDJ3; 13 bases are a match to TRDD3. The CDR3 sequence is 20 residues long. Germline loops: CDR1 GEAIGNYY, CDR2 EKD. Trimming at V came to 0 bases and at J to 1 base, leaving 5 bases not matched to a gene. This chain's CDR3 is CACDTVTGGYASWDTRQMFF. The CDR3 DNA reads TGTGCCTGTGACACCGTAACTGGGGGATACGCGTCCTGGGACACCCGACAGATGTTTTTC.

The genes are TRDV2 and TRDJ3; D gene ambiguous. The J gene, not given by TCRdb, was assigned here from a germline match of the nucleotide sequence. Germline CDR1 GEAIGNYY, CDR2 EKD. The CDR3 consists of 16 residues. V gave up 0 bases and J gave up 0 bases, with 5 bases separating them. The chain's CDR3 is CACDTWDSWDTRQMFF. The CDR3 DNA is TGTGCCTGTGACACCTGGGACTCCTGGGACACCCGACAGATGTTTTTC.

Remarks on this clone: A much larger clone differs from this one at a single base, so this may be a read error. V is TRDV2 and J is TRDJ1; 9 bases agree with TRDD3. Germline loops: CDR1 GEAIGNYY, CDR2 EKD. The CDR3 consists of 13 residues. CDR3 nucleotide sequence: TGTGCCTGTGACAAGGGGGATACCGATAAACGCATCTTT. This codes for CACDKGDTDKRIF.

Details on this clone: A much larger clone lies a single base off, so this may be a read error. The rearrangement joins TRDV2 to TRDJ2, with 12 bases identical to TRDD3. CDR1 is GEAIGNYY and CDR2 is EKD in the germline V gene. The CDR3 length is 16 residues. DNA for the CDR3: TGTGCCTGTGACACACTGGGGGATACTTTGACAACACAACTCTTCTTT. It is translated as CACDTLGDTLTTQLFF.

In regard to this clone: A much larger clone differs by one base, so this may be a read error. This chain connects TRDV2 to TRDJ2; maybe TRDD3 (5 bases). No J gene was available from TCRdb, and it was assigned here by a germline match of the DNA. V lost 3 bases and J lost 4, with 14 bases in between. In germline, CDR1 is GEAIGNYY, CDR2 EKD. The CDR3 contains 15 residues. CDR3 amino acids: CACDGAWDPTAQLFF. The CDR3 DNA is TGTGCCTGTGACGGAGCCTGGGACCCGACAGCACAACTCTTCTTT.

This clone qualifies as medium-sized. The rearrangement uses TRDV2 and TRDJ3; TRDD3 matches at 11 bases. The germline CDR1 and CDR2 sequences are GEAIGNYY and EKD. V lost 0 bases and J lost 0; bases outside the gene matches: 6. There are 20 residues in the CDR3. The CDR3 loop is CACDTASTGGYSWDTRQMFF. CDR3 coding DNA: TGTGCCTGTGACACCGCGTCTACTGGGGGATACTCCTGGGACACCCGACAGATGTTTTTC.

By its share, this clone is large (0.1 to 1%). The chain employs TRDV2 and TRDJ3; 7 bases fit TRDD3. V dropped 2 bases and J dropped 2; count of bases not matched to a gene: 8. CDR3 size: 18 residues. Germline CDR1 is GEAIGNYY and CDR2 is EKD. CDR3 in DNA: TGTGCCTGTGACAGGCTGGGGGGACCCACCTGGGACACCCGACAGATGTTTTTC. Translating it yields CACDRLGGPTWDTRQMFF.

The chain couples TRDV2 to TRDJ3; no clear D. TCRdb records no J gene; here it was assigned by comparing the DNA to germline. Trimming removed 0 bases at V and 0 bases at J, with 11 bases between. Germline V CDR1 and CDR2: GEAIGNYY, EKD. CDR3 size: 18 residues. The CDR3 loop is CACDTARLSSWDTRQMFF. In DNA, the CDR3 is TGTGCCTGTGACACCGCACGTTTGAGCTCCTGGGACACCCGACAGATGTTTTTC.

About this clone: A much larger clone is a single base away; this may be a read error. The chain carries TRDV2 and TRDJ3; D possibly corresponds to TRDD3 (5 bases). Since TCRdb gives no J gene, matching the DNA to germline was used here to assign it. V shed 1 base and J shed 2 bases, with 11 bases lying between them. The length of the CDR3 is 17 residues. The germline gives CDR1 GEAIGNYY, CDR2 EKD. The CDR3 here is CACDTVLATWDTRQMFF. The CDR3 coding sequence is TGTGCCTGTGACACTGTACTGGCGACCTGGGACACCCGACAGATGTTTTTC.

This clone is deemed large (0.1 to 1%). The chain employs TRDV2 and TRDJ1; D gene ambiguous. Trimming stripped 0 bases from V and 5 bases from J, with 6 bases between. CDR3 length equals 12 residues. Germline CDR1 reads GEAIGNYY; CDR2 reads EKD. The CDR3 DNA is TGTGCCTGTGACACCGTAGGAGATAAACTCATCTTT. This encodes CACDTVGDKLIF.

By its share, this clone is medium-sized. This rearrangement joins TRDV2 to TRDJ3; D is uncertain. Trimming took off 0 bases at V and 0 bases at J, with 11 bases between the two ends. Germline V gene sequence: CDR1 GEAIGNYY, CDR2 EKD. The CDR3 has 18 amino acids. CDR3 protein: CACDTVLRSSWDTRQMFF. CDR3 DNA: TGTGCCTGTGACACCGTACTGAGGAGCTCCTGGGACACCCGACAGATGTTTTTC.

In its sample, this clone ranks as large. This sequence joins TRDV2 and TRDJ3, with 8 bases aligning to TRDD3. The germline CDR1 and CDR2 sequences are GEAIGNYY and EKD. The CDR3 loop spans 17 amino acids. V lost 2 bases and J lost 2; bases outside the gene matches: 4. The CDR3 DNA sequence: TGTGCCTGTGACAACTGGGGGCCCACCTGGGACACCCGACAGATGTTTTTC. It encodes CACDNWGPTWDTRQMFF.

This clone is categorized as medium-sized. The chain links TRDV2 to TRDJ1; the D gene is possibly TRDD3 (6 bases). TCRdb carries no J gene annotation; the J gene was assigned here by matching the DNA with germline. The CDR3 loop spans 13 amino acids. Germline CDR1 and CDR2: GEAIGNYY and EKD. Trimming pared 0 bases from V and 7 bases from J, leaving 11 bases between. The CDR3 DNA reads as TGTGCCTGTGACACCATCGGGGGACTTAAACTCATCTTT. This codes for CACDTIGGLKLIF.